This T cell receptor (beta chain) was captured in a study of T cell responses to AZD1222 COVID-19 vaccine. Findings and caveats of the study: Spike-specific TCR depth and breadth grew after two AZD1222 doses. Spike-spanning, vaccine-associated CD4 TCRs were dominant at 160-218 and 743-854. Clonal diversity was possibly underestimated, and white British individuals and females predominated among donors.

Regarding this clone: The antigen is not known.

Repertoires were generated with immunoSEQ multiplex PCR, while TCRdb's copy carries only in-frame clones and drops some. The table has about 150,000 clones, less than 95% seen once. Germline values: CDR1 SQVTM, CDR2 ANQGSEA. The V segment lost 2 bases and the J segment 7 bases; nucleotides outside the gene matches: 2. The CDR3 covers 12 residues. The clonotype was recovered from an adult in good health. The chain couples TRBV29-1 to TRBJ2-1; 7 bases match TRBD1. The sample consisted of peripheral blood, taken on day 0 of AZD1222 vaccination. Here the CDR3 reads CSVESGGNEQFF. In nucleotides, the CDR3 is TGCAGCGTTGAATCAGGGGGTAATGAGCAGTTCTTC.